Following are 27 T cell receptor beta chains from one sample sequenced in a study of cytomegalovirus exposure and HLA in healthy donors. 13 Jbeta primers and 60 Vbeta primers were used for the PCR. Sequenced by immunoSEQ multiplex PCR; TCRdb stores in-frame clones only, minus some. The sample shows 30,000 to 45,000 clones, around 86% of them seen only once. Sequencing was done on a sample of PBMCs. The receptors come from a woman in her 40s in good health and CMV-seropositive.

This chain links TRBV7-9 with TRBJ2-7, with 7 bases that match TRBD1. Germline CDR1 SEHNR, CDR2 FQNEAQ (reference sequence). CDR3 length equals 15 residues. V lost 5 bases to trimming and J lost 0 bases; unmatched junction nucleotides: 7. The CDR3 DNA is TGTGCCAGCAGCCGAGGGGGCAGAAGCTCCTACGAGCAGTACTTC. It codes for CASSRGGRSSYEQYF.

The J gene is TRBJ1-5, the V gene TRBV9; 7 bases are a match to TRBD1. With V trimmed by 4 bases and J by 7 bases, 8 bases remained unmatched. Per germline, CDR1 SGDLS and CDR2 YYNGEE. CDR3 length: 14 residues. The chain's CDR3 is CASSPKGAGQPQHF. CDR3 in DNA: TGTGCCAGCAGCCCAAAGGGGGCAGGACAGCCCCAGCATTTT.

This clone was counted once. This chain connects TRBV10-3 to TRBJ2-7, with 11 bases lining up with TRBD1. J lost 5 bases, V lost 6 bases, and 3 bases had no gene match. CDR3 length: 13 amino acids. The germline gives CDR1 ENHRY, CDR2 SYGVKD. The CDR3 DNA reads TGTGCCATCAGAGGACAGGGGGCAAACGAGCAGTACTTC. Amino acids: CAIRGQGANEQYF.

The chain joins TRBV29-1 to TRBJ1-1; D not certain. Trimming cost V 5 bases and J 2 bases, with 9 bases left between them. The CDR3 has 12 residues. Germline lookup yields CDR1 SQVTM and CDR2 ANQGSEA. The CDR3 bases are TGCAGCGTTAGCTCCGCCAACACTGAAGCTTTCTTT. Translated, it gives CSVSSANTEAFF.

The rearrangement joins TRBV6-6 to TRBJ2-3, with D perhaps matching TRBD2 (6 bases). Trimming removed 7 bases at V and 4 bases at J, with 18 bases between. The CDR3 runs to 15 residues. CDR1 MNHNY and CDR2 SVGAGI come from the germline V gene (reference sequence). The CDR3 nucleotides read TGTGCCAGCACTGTTGGCGGGGTCGGACCAGATACGCAGTATTTT. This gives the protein CASTVGGVGPDTQYF.

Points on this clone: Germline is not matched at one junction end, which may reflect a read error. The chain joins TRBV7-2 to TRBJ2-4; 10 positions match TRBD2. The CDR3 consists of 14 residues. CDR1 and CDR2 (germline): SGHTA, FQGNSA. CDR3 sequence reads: CASGLAGGPNIQYF. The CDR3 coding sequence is TGTGCCAGCGGCTTAGCGGGGGGTCCCAACATTCAGTACTTC.

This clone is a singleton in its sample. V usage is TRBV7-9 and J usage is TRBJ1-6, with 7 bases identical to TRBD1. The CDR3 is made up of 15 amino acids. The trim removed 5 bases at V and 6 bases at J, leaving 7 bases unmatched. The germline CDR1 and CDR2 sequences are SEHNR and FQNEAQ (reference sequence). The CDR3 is CASSPRTGVNSPLHF. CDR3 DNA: TGTGCCAGCAGCCCAAGAACAGGGGTTAATTCACCCCTCCACTTT.

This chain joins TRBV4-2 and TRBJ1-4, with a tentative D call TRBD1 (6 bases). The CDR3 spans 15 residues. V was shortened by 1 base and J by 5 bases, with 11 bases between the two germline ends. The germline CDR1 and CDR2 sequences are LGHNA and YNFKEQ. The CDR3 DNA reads TGTGCCAGCAGCCAAGCCGGGACACTAAATGAAAAACTGTTTTTT. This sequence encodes CASSQAGTLNEKLFF.

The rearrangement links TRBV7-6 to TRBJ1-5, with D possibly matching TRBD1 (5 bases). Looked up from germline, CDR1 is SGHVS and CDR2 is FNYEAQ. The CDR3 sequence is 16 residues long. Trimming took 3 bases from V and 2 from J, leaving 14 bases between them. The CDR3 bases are TGTGCCAGCAGCTTCGTTCGGGGGGTGGGCAATCAGCCCCAGCATTTT. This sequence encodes CASSFVRGVGNQPQHF.

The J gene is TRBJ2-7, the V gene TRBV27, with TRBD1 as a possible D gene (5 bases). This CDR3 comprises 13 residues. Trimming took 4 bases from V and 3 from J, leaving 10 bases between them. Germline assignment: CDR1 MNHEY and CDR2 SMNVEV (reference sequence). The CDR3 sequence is CASSSGMVYEQYF. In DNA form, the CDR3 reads TGTGCCAGCAGTTCAGGGATGGTCTACGAGCAGTACTTC.

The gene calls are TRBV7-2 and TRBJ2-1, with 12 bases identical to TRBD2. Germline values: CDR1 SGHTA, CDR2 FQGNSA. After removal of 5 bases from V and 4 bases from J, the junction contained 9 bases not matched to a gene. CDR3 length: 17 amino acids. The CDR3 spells CASSGGSLAGGYNEQFF. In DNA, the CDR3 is TGTGCCAGCAGCGGAGGCTCACTAGCGGGGGGTTACAATGAGCAGTTCTTC.

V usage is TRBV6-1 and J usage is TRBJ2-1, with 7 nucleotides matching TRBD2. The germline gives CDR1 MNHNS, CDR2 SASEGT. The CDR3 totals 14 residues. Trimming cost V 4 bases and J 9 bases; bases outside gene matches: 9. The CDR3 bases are TGTGCCAGCAGTGGGCCAGCGGGGCGTGGTGAGCAGTTCTTC. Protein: CASSGPAGRGEQFF.

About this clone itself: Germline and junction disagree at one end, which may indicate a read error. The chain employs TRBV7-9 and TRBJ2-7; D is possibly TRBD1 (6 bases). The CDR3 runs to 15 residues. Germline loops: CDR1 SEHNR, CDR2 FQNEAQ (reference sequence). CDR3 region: CSSSLVPDSLYEQYF. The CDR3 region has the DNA TGTTCCAGCAGCTTAGTTCCGGACAGTCTTTACGAGCAGTACTTC.

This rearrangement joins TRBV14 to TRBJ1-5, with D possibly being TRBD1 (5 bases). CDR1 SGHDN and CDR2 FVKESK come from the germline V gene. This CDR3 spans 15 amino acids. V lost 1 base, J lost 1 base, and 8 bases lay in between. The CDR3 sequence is CASSQGGTSNQPQHF. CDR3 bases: TGTGCCAGCAGCCAAGGGGGCACAAGCAATCAGCCCCAGCATTTT.

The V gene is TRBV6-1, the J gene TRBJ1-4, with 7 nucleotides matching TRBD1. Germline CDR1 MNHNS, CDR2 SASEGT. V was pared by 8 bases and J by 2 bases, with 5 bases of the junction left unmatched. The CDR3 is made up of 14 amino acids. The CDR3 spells CASEGQSTNEKLFF. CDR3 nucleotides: TGTGCCAGCGAGGGACAGTCGACTAATGAAAAACTGTTTTTT.

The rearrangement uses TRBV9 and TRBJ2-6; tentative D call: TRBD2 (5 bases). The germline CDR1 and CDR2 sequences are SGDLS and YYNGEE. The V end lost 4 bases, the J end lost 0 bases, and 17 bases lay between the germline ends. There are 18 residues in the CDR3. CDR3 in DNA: TGTGCCAGCAGCTCGCCGGCCCAAGACTACTCTGGGGCCAACGTCCTGACTTTC. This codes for CASSSPAQDYSGANVLTF. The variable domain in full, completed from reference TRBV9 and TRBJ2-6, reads DSGVTQTPKHLITATGQRVTLRCSPRSGDLSVYWYQQSLDQGLQFLIQYYNGEERAKGNILERFSAQQFPDLHSELNLSSLELGDSALYFCASSSPAQDYSGANVLTFGAGSRLTVL.

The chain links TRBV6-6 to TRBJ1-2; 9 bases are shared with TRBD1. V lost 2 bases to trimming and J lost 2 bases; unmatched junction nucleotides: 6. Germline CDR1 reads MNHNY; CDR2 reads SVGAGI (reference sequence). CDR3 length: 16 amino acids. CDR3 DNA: TGTGCCAGCAGTTACGGCCGGGACAGGGTGAACTATGGCTACACCTTC. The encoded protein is CASSYGRDRVNYGYTF.

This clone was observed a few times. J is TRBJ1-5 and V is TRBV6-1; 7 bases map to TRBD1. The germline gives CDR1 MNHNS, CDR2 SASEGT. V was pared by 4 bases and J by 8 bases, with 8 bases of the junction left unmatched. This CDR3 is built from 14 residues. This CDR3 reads CASSGQGDPEPQHF. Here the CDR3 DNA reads TGTGCCAGCAGTGGCCAGGGGGACCCCGAGCCCCAGCATTTT.

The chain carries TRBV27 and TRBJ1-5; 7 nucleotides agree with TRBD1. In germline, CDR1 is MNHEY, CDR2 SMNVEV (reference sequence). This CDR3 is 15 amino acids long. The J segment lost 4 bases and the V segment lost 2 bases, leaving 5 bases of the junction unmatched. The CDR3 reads CASSLEGQTNQPQHF. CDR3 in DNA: TGTGCCAGCAGTTTAGAGGGACAGACTAATCAGCCCCAGCATTTT.

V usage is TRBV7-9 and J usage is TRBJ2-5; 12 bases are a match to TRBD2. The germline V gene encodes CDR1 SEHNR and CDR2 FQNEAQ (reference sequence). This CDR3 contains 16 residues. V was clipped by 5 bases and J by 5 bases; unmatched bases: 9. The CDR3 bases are TGTGCCAGCAGCGCCGTGACTAGCGGGGGAGCGGAGACCCAGTACTTC. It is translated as CASSAVTSGGAETQYF.

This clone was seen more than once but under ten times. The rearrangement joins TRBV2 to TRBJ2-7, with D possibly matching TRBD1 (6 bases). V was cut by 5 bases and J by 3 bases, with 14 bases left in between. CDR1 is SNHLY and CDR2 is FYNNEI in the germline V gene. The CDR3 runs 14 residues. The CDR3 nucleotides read TGTGCCAGCAGTCCAACCGGGACACACTACGAGCAGTACTTC. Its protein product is CASSPTGTHYEQYF.

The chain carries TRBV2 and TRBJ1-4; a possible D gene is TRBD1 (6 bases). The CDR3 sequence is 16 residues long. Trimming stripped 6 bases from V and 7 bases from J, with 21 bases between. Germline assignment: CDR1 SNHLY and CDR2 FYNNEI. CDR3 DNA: TGTGCCAGCAGAGAAACGCCCCCAGGGGCGAGTGAAAAACTGTTTTTT. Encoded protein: CASRETPPGASEKLFF.

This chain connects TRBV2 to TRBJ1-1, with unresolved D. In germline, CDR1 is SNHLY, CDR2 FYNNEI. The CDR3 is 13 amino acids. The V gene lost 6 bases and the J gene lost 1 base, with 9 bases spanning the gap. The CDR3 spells CASSTDWNTEAFF. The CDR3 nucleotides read TGTGCCAGCAGCACCGACTGGAACACTGAAGCTTTCTTT. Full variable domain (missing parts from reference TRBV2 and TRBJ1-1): EPEVTQTPSHQVTQMGQEVILRCVPISNHLYFYWYRQILGQKVEFLVSFYNNEISEKSEIFDDQFSVERPDGSNFTLKIRSTKLEDSAMYFCASSTDWNTEAFFGQGTRLTVV.

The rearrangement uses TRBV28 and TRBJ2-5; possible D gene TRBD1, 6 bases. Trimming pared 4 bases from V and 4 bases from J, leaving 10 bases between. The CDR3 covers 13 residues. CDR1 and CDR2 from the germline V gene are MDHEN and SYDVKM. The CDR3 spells CASSSTGPETQYF. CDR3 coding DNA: TGTGCCAGCAGTTCAACAGGGCCAGAGACCCAGTACTTC.

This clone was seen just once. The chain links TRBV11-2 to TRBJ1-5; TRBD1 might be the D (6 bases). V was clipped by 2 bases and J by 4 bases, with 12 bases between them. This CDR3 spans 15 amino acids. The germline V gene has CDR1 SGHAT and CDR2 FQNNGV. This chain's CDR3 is CASSLYGGRNQPQHF. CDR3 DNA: TGTGCCAGCAGCTTATATGGGGGCCGGAATCAGCCCCAGCATTTT. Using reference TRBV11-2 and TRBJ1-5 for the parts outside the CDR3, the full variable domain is EAGVAQSPRYKIIEKRQSVAFWCNPISGHATLYWYQQILGQGPKLLIQFQNNGVVDDSQLPKDRFSAERLKGVDSTLKIQPAKLEDSAVYLCASSLYGGRNQPQHFGDGTRLSIL.

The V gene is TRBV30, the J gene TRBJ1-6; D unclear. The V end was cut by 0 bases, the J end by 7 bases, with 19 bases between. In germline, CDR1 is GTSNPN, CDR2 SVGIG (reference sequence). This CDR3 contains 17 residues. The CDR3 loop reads CAWSVPRGGRYNSPLHF. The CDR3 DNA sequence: TGTGCCTGGAGTGTACCGCGTGGAGGTAGATACAATTCACCCCTCCACTTT.

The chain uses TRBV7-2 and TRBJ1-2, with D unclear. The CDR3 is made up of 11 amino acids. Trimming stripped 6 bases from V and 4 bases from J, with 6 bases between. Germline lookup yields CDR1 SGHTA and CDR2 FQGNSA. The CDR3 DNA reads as TGTGCCAGCAGTCCTTCCTATGGCTACACCTTC. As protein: CASSPSYGYTF.